This T cell receptor (beta chain) emerged from a study of blood T cell repertoires in COVID-19. Repertoires were generated with immunoSEQ multiplex PCR, while TCRdb's copy carries only in-frame clones and drops some. The top ten hold 5% to 7% of the sample, which has some 70,000 clones, about 91% seen once. The germline V and J ends were trimmed by 1 base and 4 bases, with 14 bases remaining between them. Germline lookup yields CDR1 LNHNV and CDR2 YYDKDF (reference sequence). This CDR3 has 15 amino acids. The receptor was isolated from a woman in her 70s with acute or convalescent COVID-19. The sequencing input was peripheral blood. The gene calls are TRBV15 and TRBJ2-7; D is possibly TRBD2 (5 bases). CDR3 protein: CATSRVEGAWYEQYF. CDR3 nucleotides: TGTGCCACCAGCAGAGTTGAGGGCGCGTGGTACGAGCAGTACTTC.